The text below deals with one T cell receptor beta chain. The junction departs from germline at one end; a sequencing error may be responsible. Sequencing was performed with immunoSEQ multiplex PCR; in TCRdb, only in-frame clones are kept and a portion is missing. The data show 78,000 or so clones, roughly 89% seen once. The record originates from a study of brain T cells in children with intractable seizures. Surgery cases with the highest brain T cell transcript signatures were chosen for sequencing. This material consisted of peripheral blood, taken at surgery. The source is a girl under 10 years old with Rasmussen encephalitis and intractable seizures.

Written as DNA, the CDR3 is TGTGCCTGGAACGTAGGTGATAACAACTACGATGAGCAGTTCTTC. This codes for CAWNVGDNNYDEQFF. The chain recombines TRBV30 with TRBJ2-1; no clear D. In germline, CDR1 is GTSNPN, CDR2 SVGIG (reference sequence). The CDR3 contains 15 residues.